This TCR beta chain is drawn from a study of radiotherapy plus CTLA-4 blockade in lung cancer. Here immunoSEQ multiplex PCR was the method, and the copy in TCRdb shows in-frame clones only, minus some. The table lists approximately 80,000 clones, roughly 70% of them singletons. The V gene lost 1 base and the J gene lost 8 bases, with 12 bases spanning the gap. Germline CDR1 and CDR2: SGHAT and FQNNGV. The CDR3 is made up of 14 amino acids. Treatment of patients with chemo-refractory metastatic non-small-cell lung cancer consisted of focal radiation plus CTLA-4 blockade with ipilimumab. Sequenced material: peripheral blood, taken from a patient treated with radiotherapy plus ipilimumab. The genes are TRBV11-2 and TRBJ2-4; D might be TRBD2 (5 bases). This clonotype originated in a human donor with non-small cell lung cancer whose response to radiotherapy plus ipilimumab could not be evaluated. The DNA of the CDR3 is TGTGCCAGCAGCTTAGTAGGCGGTAGCGACATTCAGTACTTC. The encoded protein is CASSLVGGSDIQYF.